Listed here are 24 T cell receptor beta chains from one sample, sequenced in a study of cytomegalovirus exposure and HLA in healthy donors. Primers: 60 Vbeta forward and 13 Jbeta reverse. The protocol was immunoSEQ multiplex PCR, while the TCRdb copy is restricted to in-frame clones and leaves out a portion. The sample lists roughly 100,000 clones; 76% were seen once. The sample was PBMCs. These receptors all stem from a man in his forties in good health and CMV-seropositive.

The genes are TRBV2 and TRBJ2-7, with D tentatively TRBD2 (6 bases). Looked up from germline, CDR1 is SNHLY and CDR2 is FYNNEI. The CDR3 runs 14 residues. Trimming took off 6 bases at V and 3 bases at J, with 15 bases between the two ends. CDR3 coding DNA: TGTGCCAGCAGGTTAGGACGGGACTTCTACGAGCAGTACTTC. It specifies CASRLGRDFYEQYF.

V is TRBV7-3 and J is TRBJ1-1; D is undetermined. The V gene's germline CDR1 is SGHTA and CDR2 FQGTGA. There are 15 residues in the CDR3. Trimming stripped 5 bases from V and 1 base from J, with 14 bases between. CDR3 residues: CASSPWSGENTEAFF. The CDR3 DNA follows: TGTGCCAGCAGCCCCTGGTCCGGGGAGAACACTGAAGCTTTCTTT.

The table lists this clone with a few counts. The chain has TRBV4-3 and TRBJ2-3; 9 nucleotides line up with TRBD2. CDR1 LGHNA and CDR2 YSLEER come from the germline V gene. V lost 0 bases and J lost 1; bases outside the gene matches: 2. CDR3 length equals 16 residues. This chain's CDR3 is CASSQDLAGGTDTQYF. The DNA of the CDR3 is TGCGCCAGCAGCCAAGACTTAGCGGGGGGCACAGATACGCAGTATTTT.

J is TRBJ1-1 and V is TRBV2; 10 bases are a match to TRBD1. The V and J ends lost 2 bases and 4 bases, in that order; junction bases with no gene match: 7. This CDR3 contains 16 residues. Germline V gene sequence: CDR1 SNHLY, CDR2 FYNNEI. In DNA, the CDR3 is TGTGCCAGCAGTGAAATCCTGACAGGGGGCGGCACTGAAGCTTTCTTT. The encoded protein is CASSEILTGGGTEAFF.

The rearrangement links TRBV11-3 to TRBJ2-3; weak D call: TRBD2 (5 bases). Deletions cut 0 bases from V and 6 bases from J, with 16 bases between. Germline V CDR1 and CDR2: SGHNT, YENEEA. The CDR3 consists of 16 residues. The CDR3 sequence is CASSLDSLARTDTQYF. CDR3 in DNA: TGTGCCAGCAGCTTAGATAGTCTAGCACGAACGGATACGCAGTATTTT.

This clone was recorded only once. V gene TRBV5-6 combines with J gene TRBJ2-1; 9 nucleotides align to TRBD2. The germline V gene has CDR1 SGHDT and CDR2 YYEEEE. The CDR3 runs to 12 residues. V lost 0 bases to trimming and J lost 16 bases; unmatched junction nucleotides: 5. CDR3 loop: CASSLVREGYFF. The CDR3 DNA sequence: TGTGCCAGCAGCTTGGTGCGGGAGGGTTATTTCTTC.

The genes are TRBV6-5 and TRBJ1-1; D not certain. The V end was cut by 8 bases, the J end by 1 base, with 8 bases between. Germline V lookup: CDR1 MNHEY, CDR2 SVGAGI. The CDR3 has 12 residues. The DNA of the CDR3 is TGTGCCAGCGGCAAAACGAACACTGAAGCTTTCTTT. As protein: CASGKTNTEAFF.

A note on this clone: A junction end diverges from the germline sequence, so it may reflect a read error. Other DNA sequences in the sample encode the same CDR3. This sequence joins TRBV11-3 and TRBJ2-5; 7 bases are a match to TRBD1. Germline V gene lookup returns CDR1 SGHNT and CDR2 YENEEA. The CDR3 length is 14 residues. The CDR3: CASSLGQSQETQYF. CDR3 sequence (DNA): TGCGCCAGCAGCTTGGGACAGTCTCAAGAGACCCAGTACTTC.

This sequence joins TRBV6-5 and TRBJ2-2; the match to TRBD2 covers 7 bases. This CDR3 spans 15 amino acids. V gave up 5 bases and J gave up 4 bases; unmatched junction bases: 7. Germline CDR1 and CDR2: MNHEY and SVGAGI. The chain's CDR3 is CASSPGLVGTGELFF. For the CDR3, the DNA is TGTGCCAGCAGTCCCGGACTAGTCGGCACCGGGGAGCTGTTTTTT.

The chain links TRBV28 to TRBJ2-5; TRBD2 aligns across 9 bases. Germline V gene data show CDR1 as MDHEN and CDR2 as SYDVKM. V dropped 6 bases and J dropped 10; count of bases not matched to a gene: 9. The CDR3 runs to 13 residues. The CDR3 DNA reads TGTGCCAGCAGCTTCAGCGGGGGGCCTATCCAGTACTTC. It translates to CASSFSGGPIQYF.

The chain employs TRBV7-2 and TRBJ2-1; a possible D gene is TRBD2 (7 bases). The CDR3 totals 15 residues. From germline, CDR1 is SGHTA and CDR2 FQGNSA. V lost 3 bases, J lost 3 bases, and 12 bases lay in between. The CDR3 is CASSFEGGGYNEQFF. CDR3 in DNA: TGTGCCAGCAGCTTTGAGGGAGGGGGCTACAATGAGCAGTTCTTC.

This chain joins TRBV28 and TRBJ2-5, with D possibly TRBD1 on 5 matching bases. The germline V and J ends were trimmed by 3 bases and 8 bases, with 10 bases remaining between them. The CDR3 length is 12 residues. Germline loops: CDR1 MDHEN, CDR2 SYDVKM. CDR3 region: CASSFRASTQYF. In nucleotides, the CDR3 is TGTGCCAGCAGTTTCAGGGCCTCAACCCAGTACTTC.

CDR3 sequence: CAITGLAGRSDTGELFF. The DNA for the CDR3 is TGTGCCATCACGGGACTAGCGGGACGGTCGGACACCGGGGAGCTGTTTTTT. The chain combines TRBV10-3 with TRBJ2-2; 13 bases are a match to TRBD2. Germline CDR1 and CDR2: ENHRY and SYGVKD. The CDR3 is 17 amino acids. Trimming at V came to 7 bases and at J to 3 bases, leaving 8 bases not matched to a gene.

The V gene is TRBV10-2, the J gene TRBJ2-7; no clear D gene. Germline V gives CDR1 WSHSY, CDR2 SAAADI. CDR3 size: 10 residues. Trimming pared 10 bases from V and 3 bases from J, leaving 7 bases between. Here the CDR3 reads CATLLYEQYF. The CDR3 bases are TGCGCCACCCTACTCTACGAGCAGTACTTC.

In this sample, this clone turned up once. This rearrangement joins TRBV7-2 to TRBJ2-3; weak D call: TRBD1 (6 bases). This CDR3 spans 17 amino acids. Per the germline V gene, CDR1 is SGHTA and CDR2 is FQGNSA. V lost 5 bases and J lost 4, with 22 bases in between. In nucleotides, the CDR3 is TGTGCCAGCAGCCCCTTGCTCGGCAAAAAGGGGGCAGATACGCAGTATTTT. It specifies CASSPLLGKKGADTQYF.

V gene TRBV28 combines with J gene TRBJ1-2; 8 bases are shared with TRBD1. There are 14 residues in the CDR3. Germline loops: CDR1 MDHEN, CDR2 SYDVKM. V was clipped by 6 bases and J by 3 bases; unmatched bases: 6. The CDR3 here is CASRRQGMDYGYTF. The CDR3 nucleotides are TGTGCCAGCAGGAGACAGGGGATGGACTATGGCTACACCTTC.

V and J are TRBV4-3 and TRBJ1-2; no firm D call. The germline V gene has CDR1 LGHNA and CDR2 YSLEER. The CDR3 is 14 residues long. V was clipped by 2 bases and J by 8 bases, with 15 bases between them. The CDR3 protein is CASSQIGGSYGYTF. For the CDR3, the DNA is TGCGCCAGCAGCCAAATTGGAGGGTCTTACGGCTACACCTTC.

The chain recombines TRBV7-8 with TRBJ2-6; the match to TRBD2 covers 10 bases. Germline trimming cut 4 bases from V and 0 bases from J; bases unmatched to any gene: 15. Germline CDR1 reads SGHVS; CDR2 reads FQNEAQ. The CDR3 is made up of 21 amino acids. The CDR3 coding sequence is TGTGCCAGCAGCTCATCGACTAGCGGGCGGGTGATGAGCTCTGGGGCCAACGTCCTGACTTTC. Protein product: CASSSSTSGRVMSSGANVLTF.

J is TRBJ2-1 and V is TRBV11-3; 7 bases fit TRBD1. The V segment lost 3 bases and the J segment 3 bases; nucleotides outside the gene matches: 2. CDR1 is SGHNT, CDR2 YENEEA, per germline. The CDR3 is 14 amino acids. CDR3 DNA sequence: TGTGCCAGCAGCTTTCGACAGGGCTACAATGAGCAGTTCTTC. This encodes CASSFRQGYNEQFF.

This rearrangement joins TRBV25-1 to TRBJ1-1; D perhaps matches TRBD1 (6 bases). Germline lookup yields CDR1 MGHDK and CDR2 SYGVNS. The ends were cut back, 7 bases at V and 6 bases at J, with 9 bases in the middle. The CDR3 has 11 residues. Here the CDR3 DNA reads TGTGCCAGCATAGGGGGGGCTGAAGCTTTCTTT. Protein product: CASIGGAEAFF.

The V call is TRBV12-5, the J call TRBJ2-6; maybe TRBD1 (6 bases). This CDR3 spans 18 amino acids. Per germline, CDR1 LGHNT and CDR2 FRNRAP. Trimming left V 3 bases short and J 2 bases short, with 17 bases between. The chain's CDR3 is CASGLEQGFFTGANVLTF. CDR3 nucleotide sequence: TGTGCTAGTGGTTTAGAACAGGGATTCTTTACTGGGGCCAACGTCCTGACTTTC.

In this sample, this clone turned up once. The CDR3 spells CASSPGGQETQYF. In DNA, the CDR3 is TGCGCCAGCAGCCCCGGGGGCCAAGAGACCCAGTACTTC. The chain recombines TRBV5-1 with TRBJ2-5, with D perhaps matching TRBD2 (6 bases). Germline V gene data show CDR1 as SGHRS and CDR2 as YFSETQ. V was clipped by 4 bases and J by 1 base, with 8 bases between them. CDR3 length equals 13 residues. Drawing the rest from reference TRBV5-1 and TRBJ2-5, the complete variable domain is KAGVTQTPRYLIKTRGQQVTLSCSPISGHRSVSWYQQTPGQGLQFLFEYFSETQRNKGNFPGRFSGRQFSNSRSEMNVSTLELGDSALYLCASSPGGQETQYFGPGTRLLVL.

There are a few counts of this clone. The chain carries TRBV2 and TRBJ2-3, with TRBD2 matching over 10 bases. The CDR3 totals 14 residues. After removal of 3 bases from V and 5 bases from J, the junction contained 2 bases not matched to a gene. The germline gives CDR1 SNHLY, CDR2 FYNNEI. CDR3 protein: CASSERTSGDTQYF. CDR3 nucleotide sequence: TGTGCCAGCAGTGAGCGGACTAGCGGAGATACGCAGTATTTT.

The gene calls are TRBV9 and TRBJ2-7, with 9 bases aligning to TRBD1. Germline CDR1 and CDR2: SGDLS and YYNGEE. The CDR3 length is 14 residues. V gave up 2 bases and J gave up 5 bases; unmatched junction bases: 5. The CDR3 DNA sequence: TGTGCCAGCAGCGTTGGGACAGGGACCCACGAGCAGTACTTC. This sequence encodes CASSVGTGTHEQYF.